These 18 T cell receptor beta chains were all obtained from the same sample, sequenced in a study of T cell clones after liver transplantation. TCRdb's table, derived via immunoSEQ multiplex PCR, lists solely in-frame clones and lacks some. Here the sample spans around 100,000 clones, about 86% being singletons. The specimen comprised CD4+ T cells from blood, sampled approximately 4 years after liver transplant. The receptor source for this set is a human patient who received a liver transplant. Some T cells may trace back to the graft donor.

The chain recombines TRBV12-5 with TRBJ2-2; D is possibly TRBD1 or TRBD2 (5 bases each). V was pared by 6 bases and J by 4 bases, with 15 bases between. Per the germline V gene, CDR1 is LGHNT and CDR2 is FRNRAP. The CDR3 has 15 residues. CDR3 nucleotide sequence: TGTGCTAGTGGCTCAGGGTGGAGGTCCACCGGGGAGCTGTTTTTT. Amino acid sequence: CASGSGWRSTGELFF.

The chain uses TRBV4-1 and TRBJ2-7; D is perhaps TRBD1 (6 bases). The CDR3 runs to 14 residues. Trimming took 2 bases from V and 0 from J, leaving 8 bases between them. Per the germline V gene, CDR1 is MGHRA and CDR2 is YSYEKL. The chain's CDR3 is CASSQRGSSYEQYF. In DNA, the CDR3 is TGCGCCAGCAGCCAAAGGGGGAGCTCCTACGAGCAGTACTTC.

This clone was found once. The chain employs TRBV5-1 and TRBJ2-3; TRBD1 matches 7 bases. V was pared by 4 bases and J by 2 bases, with 10 bases of the junction left unmatched. This CDR3 is 16 amino acids long. Germline CDR1 SGHRS, CDR2 YFSETQ. CDR3 sequence reads: CASSLPGTAFTDTQYF. The CDR3 nucleotides read TGCGCCAGCAGCCTACCCGGGACAGCTTTCACAGATACGCAGTATTTT.

This clone occurred a few times. The V and J genes are TRBV2 and TRBJ1-4; D unclear. CDR1 is SNHLY and CDR2 is FYNNEI in the germline V gene. This CDR3 comprises 14 residues. Trimming took off 3 bases at V and 0 bases at J, with 5 bases between the two ends. CDR3 loop: CASSEHSTNEKLFF. The DNA for the CDR3 is TGTGCCAGCAGTGAGCACTCAACTAATGAAAAACTGTTTTTT.

The chain joins TRBV6-6 to TRBJ2-1, with 8 bases lining up with TRBD2. V was clipped by 2 bases and J by 9 bases; unmatched bases: 12. CDR1 and CDR2 (germline): MNHNY, SVGAGI (reference sequence). This CDR3 is 16 amino acids long. The CDR3 nucleotides read TGTGCCAGCAGTTACGGGCTGTCCTCGGGAGGGGGTGAGCAGTTCTTC. Protein product: CASSYGLSSGGGEQFF.

V gene TRBV6-5 combines with J gene TRBJ1-2; a possible D gene is TRBD1 (6 bases). The CDR3 loop spans 12 amino acids. CDR1 is MNHEY and CDR2 is SVGAGI in the germline V gene. V was clipped by 5 bases and J by 2 bases, with 6 bases between them. CDR3 nucleotides: TGTGCCAGCAGTACAGGGAACTATGGCTACACCTTC. This encodes CASSTGNYGYTF.

This clone was detected only once. V is TRBV5-1 and J is TRBJ2-5; tentatively, D is TRBD1 (5 bases). V was shortened by 1 base and J by 1 base, with 11 bases between the two germline ends. CDR3 length: 15 residues. The germline gives CDR1 SGHRS, CDR2 YFSETQ. DNA of the CDR3: TGCGCCAGCAGCTTGTTGGGGCTACCCCAAGAGACCCAGTACTTC. It translates to CASSLLGLPQETQYF.

This clone was counted once. The CDR3 nucleotides read TGTGCCATCATGGCGACGGAATGGGAGACTGAAGCTTTCTTT. It encodes CAIMATEWETEAFF. The rearrangement joins TRBV10-3 to TRBJ1-1; no clear D. This CDR3 comprises 14 residues. Deletions cut 7 bases from V and 5 bases from J, with 17 bases between. Germline V gene lookup returns CDR1 ENHRY and CDR2 SYGVKD.

V is TRBV21-1 and J is TRBJ2-4; the table's TRBD1 call for D was not verified on the DNA. TRBV21-1 is an annotated pseudogene. The CDR3 consists of 15 residues. DNA of the CDR3: TGTGCCAGCAGCGAATGGACAGGCTTAAAAAACATTCAGTACTTC. It encodes CASSEWTGLKNIQYF.

V is TRBV4-3 and J is TRBJ1-1, with 7 positions matching TRBD1. Per the germline V gene, CDR1 is LGHNA and CDR2 is YSLEER. The J segment lost 3 bases and the V segment lost 0 bases, leaving 4 bases of the junction unmatched. CDR3 length equals 15 residues. This CDR3 reads CASSQESRGDTEAFF. CDR3 bases: TGCGCCAGCAGCCAAGAATCCAGGGGGGACACTGAAGCTTTCTTT.

Regarding this clone: The same CDR3 is also encoded by other DNA sequences in this sample. J is TRBJ2-1 and V is TRBV9; D is unresolved. Trimming shortened V by 3 bases and J by 4 bases, and 5 bases separated the two germline ends. Germline V gene lookup returns CDR1 SGDLS and CDR2 YYNGEE. The CDR3 is 12 amino acids. Here the CDR3 reads CASSAQYNEQFF. As DNA, the CDR3 is TGTGCCAGCAGCGCTCAGTACAATGAGCAGTTCTTC.

A single count supports this clone. This chain links TRBV20-1 with TRBJ2-5, with D possibly matching TRBD1 (5 bases). This CDR3 contains 11 residues. Germline V lookup: CDR1 DFQATT, CDR2 SNEGSKA (reference sequence). Trimming left V 7 bases short and J 4 bases short, with 10 bases between. CDR3 DNA: TGCAGTGGTACCCAGGGAGAGACCCAGTACTTC. Translating it yields CSGTQGETQYF.

V gene TRBV10-3 combines with J gene TRBJ2-5; D is possibly TRBD1 or TRBD2 (5 bases each). Between the trimmed V and J ends, which lost 3 bases and 5 bases, there was a span of 19 bases. The CDR3 consists of 16 residues. Germline V CDR1 and CDR2: ENHRY, SYGVKD. DNA for the CDR3: TGTGCCATCAGTGAAACAATGGGGGTCCCCCAGGAGACCCAGTACTTC. As protein: CAISETMGVPQETQYF.

The chain combines TRBV18 with TRBJ1-1; tentative D call: TRBD1 (5 bases). The germline V gene encodes CDR1 KGHSH and CDR2 LQKENI. The CDR3 covers 13 residues. Deletions cut 2 bases from V and 3 bases from J, with 7 bases between. CDR3 sequence: CASSPGGDTEAFF. DNA of the CDR3: TGTGCCAGCTCACCAGGGGGAGACACTGAAGCTTTCTTT.

This clone was found once. V gene TRBV7-2 combines with J gene TRBJ1-5, with D maybe TRBD1 (5 bases). Trimming left V 2 bases short and J 0 bases short, with 8 bases between. Per germline, CDR1 SGHTA and CDR2 FQGNSA. The CDR3 is made up of 15 amino acids. The DNA of the CDR3 is TGTGCCAGCAGCTTAAGGGGTGATAGCAATCAGCCCCAGCATTTT. Its translation: CASSLRGDSNQPQHF.

This clone was picked up one time. The J gene is TRBJ2-1, the V gene TRBV19, with 10 bases matching TRBD2. The germline V gene encodes CDR1 LNHDA and CDR2 SQIVND (reference sequence). The V gene end was trimmed by 8 bases and the J gene end by 8 bases; junction bases not matched to a gene: 12. CDR3 size: 15 residues. CDR3 residues: CASATPGLAVDEQFF. The CDR3 DNA reads as TGTGCCAGTGCTACCCCCGGACTAGCGGTCGATGAGCAGTTCTTC.

V gene TRBV5-1 combines with J gene TRBJ2-5; the D gene is possibly TRBD2 (6 bases). The CDR3 sequence is 16 residues long. Germline-derived CDR1 and CDR2 are SGHRS and YFSETQ. The V end was cut by 0 bases, the J end by 0 bases, with 12 bases between. CDR3 coding DNA: TGCGCCAGCAGCTTGGTACTCGGGGGTAACCAAGAGACCCAGTACTTC. It specifies CASSLVLGGNQETQYF.

J is TRBJ1-2 and V is TRBV6-1, with TRBD1 as a possible D gene (5 bases). This CDR3 contains 17 residues. Trimming took 0 bases from V and 4 from J, leaving 18 bases between them. Germline CDR1 reads MNHNS; CDR2 reads SASEGT. The CDR3 DNA follows: TGTGCCAGCAGTGAAGCTGGGGCGAGCAGGGTAATCTATGGCTACACCTTC. Amino acids: CASSEAGASRVIYGYTF.